This T cell receptor beta chain was captured in a study of technical replicates of blood from a few donors. TCRdb's table, derived via immunoSEQ multiplex PCR, lists solely in-frame clones and lacks some. The sample holds approximately 92,000 clones, about 95% seen once. The TCR sequence derives from a human donor in good health. Material for sequencing was T cells isolated from PBMCs.

CDR3 DNA sequence: TGTGCCAGTAGTATAGAACAGGGTATTGTTCGTAATGAGCAGTTCTTC. It specifies CASSIEQGIVRNEQFF. The genes are TRBV19 and TRBJ2-1; tentatively, D is TRBD1 (6 bases). Germline CDR1 and CDR2: LNHDA and SQIVND (reference sequence). The CDR3 covers 16 residues. V lost 0 bases to trimming and J lost 7 bases, with 16 bases between them. The full variable domain, completed using reference TRBV19 and TRBJ2-1, is DGGITQSPKYLFRKEGQNVTLSCEQNLNHDAMYWYRQDPGQGLRLIYYSQIVNDFQKGDIAEGYSVSREKKESFPLTVTSAQKNPTAFYLCASSIEQGIVRNEQFFGPGTRLTVL.